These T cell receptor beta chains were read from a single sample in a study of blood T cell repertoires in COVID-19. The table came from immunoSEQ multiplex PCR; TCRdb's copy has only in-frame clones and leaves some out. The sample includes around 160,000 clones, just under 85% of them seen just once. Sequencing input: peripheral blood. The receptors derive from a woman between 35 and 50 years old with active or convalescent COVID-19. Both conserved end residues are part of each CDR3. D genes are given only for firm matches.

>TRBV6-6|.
CASSPMGGPAFYGYTF
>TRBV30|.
CAWSAGTTDTQYF
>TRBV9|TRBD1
CASSVGTGGYYGYTF
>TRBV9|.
CASSGGRRSTDTQYF
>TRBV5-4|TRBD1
CASSPRTGAYGYTF
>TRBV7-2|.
CASSLSEPRYGYTF
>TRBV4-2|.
CATSLGNNEQFF
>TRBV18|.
CASSLEYSGNTIYF
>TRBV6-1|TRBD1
CASSEGTGGSYEQYF
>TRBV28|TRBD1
CASSSGTGVFAGLNTIYF
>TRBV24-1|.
CATSDVPTSGGGHRQFF
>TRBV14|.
CASSLAGMNTEAFF
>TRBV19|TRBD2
CASSGSGRWETQYF
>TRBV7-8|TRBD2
CASSYGISSLAASYNEQFF
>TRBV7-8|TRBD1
CASSPTGGWSNEKLFF
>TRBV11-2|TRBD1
CASSSLLRDRDQETQYF
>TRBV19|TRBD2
CASSIVGLAGGGEQFF
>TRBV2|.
CASRPRESVYEQYF
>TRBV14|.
CASRQGTATNEKLFF
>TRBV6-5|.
CASSYLRVSGANVLTF
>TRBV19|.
CASSIVQGLGNEQFF
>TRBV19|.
CASAPGLPGGNTIYF
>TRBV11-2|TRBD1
CASSSFRGPRAGELFF
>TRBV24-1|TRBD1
CATSDHGQGANQPQHF
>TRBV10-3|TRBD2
CAISESGTSGRKGNTGELFF
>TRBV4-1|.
CASSPRGDDNYGYTF
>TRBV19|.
CASRNRAHSDYGYTF
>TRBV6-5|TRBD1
CASTMGQASYEQYF
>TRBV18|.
CASSPRGGLYEQYF
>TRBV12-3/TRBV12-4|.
CASSSLGNYGYTF
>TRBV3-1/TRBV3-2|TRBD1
CASSQDRGTGGGKLFF
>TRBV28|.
CASSLSAGTAGNTEAFF
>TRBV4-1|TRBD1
CASSSHRGSTGELFF
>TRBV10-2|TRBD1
CASCRDRAGNTIYF
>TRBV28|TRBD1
CASSFWTGNQPQHF
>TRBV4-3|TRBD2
CASSQALPSALLAGVLYEQYF
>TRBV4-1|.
CASSHSSGEKLFF
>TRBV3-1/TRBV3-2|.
CASSPRWEGTGQPQHF
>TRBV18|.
CASSPLKGDSPLHF
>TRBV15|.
CATSREPPGTEAFF
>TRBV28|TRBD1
CASSVPGQGKYEQYF
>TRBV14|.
CASSQDGTGTGNTIYF
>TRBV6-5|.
CASSYRGGNTEAFF
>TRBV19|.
CASSIDLGGTYIQYF
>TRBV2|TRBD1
CASRTGTAVYGYTF
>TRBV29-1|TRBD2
CSVEQGLQKQFF
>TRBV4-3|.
CASSQGRSYEQYF
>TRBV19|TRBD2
CASRRKTSGGRTDTQYF
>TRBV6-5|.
CASSQITDGETEAFF
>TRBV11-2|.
CASSLGQGIGTGELFF
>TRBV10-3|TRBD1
CAITWDSRGSEAFF
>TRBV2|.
CASSPPGLAFF
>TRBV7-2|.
CASSPRRTDGYTF
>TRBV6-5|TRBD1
CASSRDRDRDYGYTF
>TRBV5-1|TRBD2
CASSLASGRAGGTDIQYF
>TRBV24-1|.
CATSDLSTPQLIGGELFF
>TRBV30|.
CAYPGGYGYTF
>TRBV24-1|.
CATSAGVPYGYTF
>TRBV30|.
CAWNIGGSSPLHF